This TCR beta chain was obtained from a study of healthy donors' naive CD4 and CD8 T cells. About the research overall: Donors spanned ages 20-25, 40-50 and 60-70 years, half female. All functional IMGT TCR alpha variants were covered by new primers. Study-level points and caveats: Chains were not paired, since alpha and beta were sequenced in bulk. Most V and J genes were reportedly biased between naive CD4+ and CD8+ cells.

Each TCR library used around 500 ng of total RNA and a linear amplification protocol. One entry per CDR3 protein results from TCRdb running MiXCR on the reads. The table shows about 180,000 distinct CDR3 sequences, with about 74% occurring only once. As to this clonotype: What it binds is unknown.

This receptor was identified in a pool of human donors in good health; the sample pools cells from several healthy donors. The specimen sequenced was naive CD4+ and CD8+ T cells sorted from blood, pooled from several donors.

CDR3 loop: CSVVRAGRNTEAFF. In DNA, the CDR3 is TGCAGCGTTGTTAGGGCAGGGCGGAACACTGAAGCTTTCTTT. The chain has TRBV29-1 and TRBJ1-1, with a possible D match to TRBD1 (5 bases). Trimming removed 4 bases at V and 1 base at J, with 13 bases between. In germline, CDR1 is SQVTM, CDR2 ANQGSEA. The CDR3 length is 14 residues.